The 32 T cell receptor beta chains given below trace back to one sample, sequenced in a study of shared clonotypes between healthy human individuals (dated by TCRdb to 2020 to 2022). Libraries were constructed by the immunoSEQ multiplex PCR assay. In TCRdb, the immuneACCESS table is reduced to in-frame sequences with V and J assigned. These tables do not hold every clone; where another copy was compared, an unresolved V gene accounts for under half, and the others remain unexplained. The sample records over 300,000 clones, more than 75% of which are singletons. The top ten hold roughly 17% of the sample. Sample: memory CD8+ T cells sorted from blood. The intended sense of this specimen's cell subset or site label: CD45RO+ cells pooled with CCR7-negative TemRA cells. The receptors shown here come from a man younger than 30 in good health.

The V call is TRBV5-8, the J call TRBJ2-1; TRBD1 matches 8 bases. The CDR3 consists of 14 residues. CDR1 and CDR2 from the germline V gene are SGHTS and YDEGEE. Trimming at V came to 5 bases and at J to 1 base, leaving 2 bases not matched to a gene. The CDR3 region has the DNA TGTGCCAGCAGGGGACAGGAGTCCTACAATGAGCAGTTCTTC. It encodes CASRGQESYNEQFF.

V usage is TRBV4-2 and J usage is TRBJ2-2; TRBD2 matches at 7 bases. With V trimmed by 0 bases and J by 5 bases, 12 bases remained unmatched. The germline CDR1 and CDR2 sequences are LGHNA and YNFKEQ. This CDR3 contains 18 residues. CDR3 protein: CASSQDLPSGRRTGELFF. The CDR3 region has the DNA TGTGCCAGCAGCCAAGATTTGCCTAGCGGAAGAAGGACCGGGGAGCTGTTTTTT.

This clone was counted a single time. The rearrangement joins TRBV4-1 to TRBJ2-3; no clear D gene. Trimming stripped 2 bases from V and 2 bases from J, with 5 bases between. The V gene's germline CDR1 is MGHRA and CDR2 YSYEKL. This CDR3 has 13 amino acids. The CDR3 DNA follows: TGCGCCAGCAGCCAAACCACCACAGATACGCAGTATTTT. Its translation: CASSQTTTDTQYF.

The J gene is TRBJ1-5, the V gene TRBV19, with 8 bases matching TRBD1. V gave up 9 bases and J gave up 6 bases; unmatched junction bases: 10. The CDR3 is made up of 14 amino acids. Germline assignment: CDR1 LNHDA and CDR2 SQIVND (reference sequence). CDR3 loop: CARRQGAIGQPQHF. The CDR3 DNA reads as TGTGCCAGACGTCAGGGGGCAATTGGTCAGCCCCAGCATTTT.

The chain carries TRBV28 and TRBJ2-7; 10 bases align to TRBD2. Germline lookup yields CDR1 MDHEN and CDR2 SYDVKM. V gave up 6 bases and J gave up 3 bases; unmatched junction bases: 8. There are 15 residues in the CDR3. CDR3 sequence: CASSLERGGIYEQYF. CDR3 bases: TGTGCCAGCAGCTTAGAGCGGGGGGGCATCTACGAGCAGTACTTC.

The rearrangement links TRBV19 to TRBJ1-1; D call uncertain. This CDR3 spans 13 amino acids. Per the germline V gene, CDR1 is LNHDA and CDR2 is SQIVND (reference sequence). V lost 3 bases to trimming and J lost 5 bases, with 10 bases between them. The CDR3 DNA reads as TGTGCCAGTAGTATCCGCGGGTGGACTGAAGCTTTCTTT. Amino acid sequence: CASSIRGWTEAFF.

This rearrangement joins TRBV5-6 to TRBJ2-7; the D gene is possibly TRBD2 (6 bases). The CDR3 runs to 14 residues. From germline, CDR1 is SGHDT and CDR2 YYEEEE. V lost 4 bases and J 0 bases, leaving 11 bases between the germline ends. CDR3 loop: CASSDRRVSYEQYF. In nucleotides, the CDR3 is TGTGCCAGCAGCGATAGGAGGGTCTCCTACGAGCAGTACTTC.

The chain couples TRBV30 to TRBJ2-7; D might be TRBD1 or TRBD2, each matching 6 bases. Between the trimmed V and J ends, which lost 2 bases and 3 bases, there was a span of 14 bases. CDR3 length: 14 amino acids. CDR1 GTSNPN and CDR2 SVGIG come from the germline V gene (reference sequence). The CDR3 here is CAWSILGGRYEQYF. CDR3 in DNA: TGTGCCTGGAGTATTTTGGGGGGCCGCTACGAGCAGTACTTC. The full variable domain, rest sourced from reference TRBV30 and TRBJ2-7, is SQTIHQWPATLVQPVGSPLSLECTVEGTSNPNLYWYRQAAGRGLQLLFYSVGIGQISSEVPQNLSASRPQDRQFILSSKKLLLSDSGFYLCAWSILGGRYEQYFGPGTRLTVT.

At least ten counts were recorded for this clone. The chain uses TRBV5-1 and TRBJ2-7, with TRBD1 identical over 9 bases. Germline V CDR1 and CDR2: SGHRS, YFSETQ. J gave up 7 bases and V 3 bases, and 8 bases lay outside the gene matches. The CDR3 consists of 14 residues. CDR3 sequence reads: CASSSGQGTGEQYF. The CDR3 DNA follows: TGCGCCAGCAGCTCGGGACAGGGAACAGGAGAGCAGTACTTC.

This chain uses TRBV29-1 with TRBJ2-1; D not certain. V gave up 6 bases and J gave up 8 bases, with 14 bases separating them. This CDR3 is built from 12 residues. Germline CDR1 and CDR2: SQVTM and ANQGSEA. CDR3 amino acids: CSVTELVDEQFF. The CDR3 DNA reads TGCAGCGTGACCGAACTCGTCGATGAGCAGTTCTTC.

The J gene is TRBJ2-7, the V gene TRBV15; a weak D match, TRBD1 (7 bases). The CDR3 consists of 14 residues. Trimming removed 1 base at V and 5 bases at J, with 12 bases between. Per the germline V gene, CDR1 is LNHNV and CDR2 is YYDKDF (reference sequence). Here the CDR3 DNA reads TGTGCCACCAGCAGAGTGCAGGGGGGCCACGAGCAGTACTTC. Translating gives CATSRVQGGHEQYF.

The rearrangement joins TRBV13 to TRBJ2-1; 9 nucleotides line up with TRBD1. Germline V lookup: CDR1 PRHDT, CDR2 FYEKMQ (reference sequence). The ends lost 5 bases at V and 8 bases at J; junction bases unmatched: 7. The CDR3 is 14 amino acids. CDR3: CASSPGQGYDEQFF. The CDR3 coding sequence is TGTGCCAGCAGCCCCGGACAGGGGTACGATGAGCAGTTCTTC.

As to this clone: Being one base from a much bigger clone, this may be a read error. Other DNA sequences in the sample encode the same CDR3. The CDR3 DNA reads as TGTGCCAGCAGGAACACCGGGGAGCTGTTTTTT. Translation: CASRNTGELFF. This rearrangement joins TRBV6-5 to TRBJ2-2; the D is unclear. The germline gives CDR1 MNHEY, CDR2 SVGAGI. Trimming removed 6 bases at V and 1 base at J, with 0 bases between. This CDR3 is 11 amino acids long.

This chain uses TRBV28 with TRBJ2-4, with D possibly TRBD2 on 5 matching bases. The ends were cut back, 8 bases at V and 9 bases at J, with 17 bases in the middle. The germline V gene has CDR1 MDHEN and CDR2 SYDVKM. CDR3 length equals 13 residues. The CDR3 region is CASLDWAQGIQYF. In DNA, the CDR3 is TGTGCCAGCCTGGACTGGGCCCAAGGCATTCAGTACTTC.

The chain recombines TRBV15 with TRBJ1-5; possible D gene TRBD1, 6 bases. The CDR3 consists of 14 residues. V was pared by 0 bases and J by 5 bases, with 8 bases between. CDR1 LNHNV and CDR2 YYDKDF come from the germline V gene (reference sequence). The DNA of the CDR3 is TGTGCCACCAGCAGAGACAGGGGTTATCAGCCCCAGCATTTT. It specifies CATSRDRGYQPQHF.

This clone turned up a few times. The chain joins TRBV6-5 to TRBJ2-7, with D perhaps given as TRBD1 or TRBD2 (5 bases each). V was trimmed by 6 bases and J by 3 bases, leaving 18 bases between them. Germline V gene sequence: CDR1 MNHEY, CDR2 SVGAGI. This CDR3 is built from 15 residues. The chain's CDR3 is CASRGTWPRYYEQYF. In nucleotides, the CDR3 is TGTGCCAGCAGGGGGACGTGGCCCCGTTACTACGAGCAGTACTTC.

V usage is TRBV14 and J usage is TRBJ2-1, with 10 bases identical to TRBD2. Germline loops: CDR1 SGHDN, CDR2 FVKESK. The CDR3 loop spans 15 amino acids. The junction had 2 bases not matched to a gene; V was cut back by 0 bases and J by 6 bases. CDR3: CASSQEASGSNEQFF. DNA of the CDR3: TGTGCCAGCAGCCAAGAAGCTAGCGGGAGCAATGAGCAGTTCTTC.

The CDR3 here is CASSEVADPYNEQFF. Here the CDR3 DNA reads TGTGCCAGCAGTGAGGTGGCAGATCCTTACAATGAGCAGTTCTTC. The V gene is TRBV2, the J gene TRBJ2-1, with D unclear. The CDR3 is 15 amino acids. The germline V gene has CDR1 SNHLY and CDR2 FYNNEI. The V gene lost 3 bases and the J gene lost 4 bases, with 13 bases spanning the gap.

The genes are TRBV7-6 and TRBJ1-1; D is unresolved. Trimming left V 4 bases short and J 4 bases short, with 7 bases between. Germline V CDR1 and CDR2: SGHVS, FNYEAQ. This CDR3 is 12 amino acids long. CDR3 sequence: CASSYGGTEAFF. CDR3 in DNA: TGTGCCAGCAGCTACGGAGGCACTGAAGCTTTCTTT.

This chain links TRBV4-1 with TRBJ1-2, with unresolved D. V gave up 3 bases and J gave up 2 bases, with 13 bases separating them. The length of the CDR3 is 15 residues. Germline V gene data show CDR1 as MGHRA and CDR2 as YSYEKL. DNA of the CDR3: TGCGCCAGCAGCCACTCTCTCACGGGGAACTATGGCTACACCTTC. Protein: CASSHSLTGNYGYTF.

The V call is TRBV5-1, the J call TRBJ2-2; D is unresolved. The length of the CDR3 is 16 residues. V was trimmed by 3 bases and J by 0 bases, leaving 12 bases between them. CDR1 is SGHRS, CDR2 YFSETQ, per germline. CDR3 in DNA: TGCGCCAGCAGCTGGTCGGCAGATACGAACACCGGGGAGCTGTTTTTT. Translation gives CASSWSADTNTGELFF.

CDR3 bases: TGTGCCAGCAGCTTCGACATACCCTACGAGCAGTACTTC. Protein product: CASSFDIPYEQYF. The chain couples TRBV11-2 to TRBJ2-7; D gene unclear. Germline values: CDR1 SGHAT, CDR2 FQNNGV. The CDR3 has 13 residues. V shed 3 bases and J shed 2 bases, with 8 bases lying between them.

This clone came up once. This sequence may be a read error, since a much larger clone differs from it by one base. At the DNA level, this CDR3 is encoded by other sequences in the same sample as well. The chain is built from TRBV18 and TRBJ2-7, with a tentative D call TRBD1 (6 bases). The CDR3 totals 13 residues. CDR1 and CDR2 (germline): KGHSH, LQKENI. V lost 2 bases, J lost 3 bases, and 8 bases lay in between. The CDR3 is CASSPGTFYEQYF. As DNA, the CDR3 is TGTGCCAGCTCACCAGGGACATTCTACGAGCAGTACTTC.

The J gene is TRBJ2-1, the V gene TRBV5-1; TRBD2 agrees at 12 bases. This CDR3 contains 17 residues. V shed 4 bases, J shed 1 base, and the junction held 6 bases outside the gene matches. Per germline, CDR1 SGHRS and CDR2 YFSETQ. The CDR3 DNA sequence: TGCGCCAGCAGCCCTGGACTAGCGGGATTGTCCTACAATGAGCAGTTCTTC. This translates into CASSPGLAGLSYNEQFF.

This clone has a single count. A read error may produce the germline difference seen at one junction end. The chain has TRBV4-1 and TRBJ2-7, with TRBD2 matching over 10 bases. CDR1 is MGHRA, CDR2 YSYEKL, per germline. The CDR3 runs 16 residues. This CDR3 is CASSEEGLAGVNEQYF. CDR3 nucleotides: TGCGCCAGCAGCGAAGAAGGGCTAGCGGGAGTAAACGAGCAGTACTTC.

This chain connects TRBV10-3 to TRBJ2-7, with 9 bases fitting TRBD1. The CDR3 covers 13 residues. Germline assignment: CDR1 ENHRY and CDR2 SYGVKD. V gave up 9 bases and J gave up 5 bases; unmatched junction bases: 8. The CDR3 DNA is TGTGCCATGGGACAGGGAAAATCCAACGAGCAGTACTTC. This gives the protein CAMGQGKSNEQYF.

This chain links TRBV7-9 with TRBJ2-7; D is unclear. The CDR3 covers 13 residues. V was clipped by 5 bases and J by 2 bases, with 10 bases between them. Germline-derived CDR1 and CDR2 are SEHNR and FQNEAQ (reference sequence). The CDR3 bases are TGTGCCAGCAGCCCCGAGAGCACCTACGAGCAGTACTTC. This encodes CASSPESTYEQYF.

V is TRBV28 and J is TRBJ1-5, with a tentative D call TRBD1 (6 bases). V lost 3 bases and J lost 2, with 11 bases in between. Germline V gene data show CDR1 as MDHEN and CDR2 as SYDVKM. The CDR3 sequence is 15 residues long. CDR3 region: CASSLRDIGNQPQHF. The CDR3, as DNA: TGTGCCAGCAGTTTGCGGGACATAGGCAATCAGCCCCAGCATTTT.

The rearrangement joins TRBV5-4 to TRBJ2-3, with D perhaps TRBD2 (6 bases). The V gene's germline CDR1 is SGHNT and CDR2 YYREEE (reference sequence). The V and J ends lost 0 bases and 4 bases respectively, with 15 bases between them. The CDR3 is 16 residues long. Here the CDR3 DNA reads TGTGCCAGCAGCTTGGCGATGGGGGGAGTGCCAGATACGCAGTATTTT. This gives the protein CASSLAMGGVPDTQYF. Based on the CDR3 plus reference TRBV5-4 and TRBJ2-3, the full variable domain is ETGVTQSPTHLIKTRGQQVTLRCSSQSGHNTVSWYQQALGQGPQFIFQYYREEENGRGNFPPRFSGLQFPNYSSELNVNALELDDSALYLCASSLAMGGVPDTQYFGPGTRLTVL.

The chain couples TRBV6-5 to TRBJ2-7; D call uncertain. Trimming left V 4 bases short and J 3 bases short, with 4 bases between. CDR3 size: 11 residues. The germline CDR1 and CDR2 sequences are MNHEY and SVGAGI. CDR3 sequence: CASSSIYEQYF. The DNA for the CDR3 is TGTGCCAGCAGTTCCATCTACGAGCAGTACTTC.

The chain recombines TRBV6-1 with TRBJ2-7; D uncertain. Per the germline V gene, CDR1 is MNHNS and CDR2 is SASEGT. Between the trimmed V and J ends, which lost 1 base and 3 bases, there was a span of 7 bases. The length of the CDR3 is 13 residues. This chain's CDR3 is CASSEVIIYEQYF. CDR3 nucleotide sequence: TGTGCCAGCAGTGAAGTGATTATCTACGAGCAGTACTTC.

The chain recombines TRBV5-6 with TRBJ1-2; D is possibly TRBD1 (6 bases). Germline V gene sequence: CDR1 SGHDT, CDR2 YYEEEE. V lost 4 bases, J lost 4 bases, and 14 bases lay in between. The CDR3 length is 14 residues. CDR3 nucleotide sequence: TGTGCCAGCAGCCGTGAGGGGGGTTTCTATGGCTACACCTTC. Its protein is CASSREGGFYGYTF.